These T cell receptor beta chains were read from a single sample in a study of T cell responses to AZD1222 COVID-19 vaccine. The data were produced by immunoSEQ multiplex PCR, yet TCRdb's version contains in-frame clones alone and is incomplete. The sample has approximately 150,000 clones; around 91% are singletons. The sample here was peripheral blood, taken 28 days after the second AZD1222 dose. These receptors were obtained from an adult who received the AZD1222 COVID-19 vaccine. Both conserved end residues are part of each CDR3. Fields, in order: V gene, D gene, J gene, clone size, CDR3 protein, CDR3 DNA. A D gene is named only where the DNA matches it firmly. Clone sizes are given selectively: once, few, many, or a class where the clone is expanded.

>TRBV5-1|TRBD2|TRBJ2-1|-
CASSLILAGAGNEQFF
TGCGCCAGCAGCTTGATCTTAGCGGGGGCGGGGAATGAGCAGTTCTTC
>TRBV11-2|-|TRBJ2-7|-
CASSLDIIRDREQYF
TGTGCCAGCAGCTTAGATATAATCAGGGATCGCGAGCAGTACTTC
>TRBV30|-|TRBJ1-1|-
CAWSVPGLNTEAFF
TGTGCCTGGAGTGTACCAGGGCTGAACACTGAAGCTTTCTTT
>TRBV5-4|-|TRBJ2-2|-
CASSLQGNTGELFF
TGTGCCAGCAGCTTGCAGGGTAACACCGGGGAGCTGTTTTTT
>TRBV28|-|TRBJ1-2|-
CVTVGGGGYTF
TGTGTCACGGTGGGGGGCGGTGGCTACACCTTC
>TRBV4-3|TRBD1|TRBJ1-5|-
CASSQAGYRGTQPQHF
TGCGCCAGCAGCCAAGCGGGATACAGGGGCACTCAGCCCCAGCATTTT
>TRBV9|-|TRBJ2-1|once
CASSVASGSSDYNEQFF
TGTGCCAGCAGCGTAGCGTCGGGGAGTTCCGACTACAATGAGCAGTTCTTC
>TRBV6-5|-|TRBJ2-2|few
CASRRNTGELFF
TGTGCCAGCAGGCGAAACACCGGGGAGCTGTTTTTT
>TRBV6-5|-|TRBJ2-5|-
CASSREETQYF
TGTGCCAGCAGTCGAGAAGAGACCCAGTACTTC
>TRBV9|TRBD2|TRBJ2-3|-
CASSSFRLAFTDTQYF
TGTGCCAGCAGTTCCTTTCGACTAGCGTTCACAGATACGCAGTATTTT
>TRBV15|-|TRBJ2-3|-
CATSRDGIGGSTDTQYF
TGTGCCACCAGCAGAGATGGGATTGGCGGGAGCACAGATACGCAGTATTTT
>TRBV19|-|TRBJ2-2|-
CASRTGRENGELFF
TGTGCCAGTAGGACAGGCAGGGAAAACGGGGAGCTGTTTTTT
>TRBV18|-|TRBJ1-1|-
CASSRPGRSNTEAFF
TGTGCCAGCTCACGTCCGGGACGAAGCAACACTGAAGCTTTCTTT
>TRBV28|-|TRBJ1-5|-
CASSLPVGGSNQPQHF
TGTGCCAGCAGTTTACCGGTCGGGGGTAGCAATCAGCCCCAGCATTTT
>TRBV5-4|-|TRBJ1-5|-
CASSLGGDQPQHF
TGTGCCAGCAGCTTGGGGGGCGATCAGCCCCAGCATTTT
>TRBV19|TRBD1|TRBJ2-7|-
CASSTDRGSYEQYF
TGTGCCAGTAGTACTGACAGGGGATCCTACGAGCAGTACTTC
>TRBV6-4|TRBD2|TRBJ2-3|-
CASSDGDGGVRDTQYF
TGTGCCAGCAGTGACGGAGACGGGGGGGTGAGAGATACGCAGTATTTT
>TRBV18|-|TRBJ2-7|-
CASSPRDKAYEQYF
TGTGCCAGCTCACCAAGGGACAAAGCGTACGAGCAGTACTTC
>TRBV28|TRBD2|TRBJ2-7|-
CASTSGGRSYEQYF
TGTGCCAGCACTAGCGGGGGAAGGTCCTACGAGCAGTACTTC
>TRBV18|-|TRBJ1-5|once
CASSPPSNQPQHF
TGTGCCAGCTCACCACCGAGCAATCAGCCCCAGCATTTT
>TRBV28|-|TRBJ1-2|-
CASRRTGWGYTF
TGTGCCAGCAGGAGAACAGGGTGGGGCTACACCTTC
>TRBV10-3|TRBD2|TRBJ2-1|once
CAISGLAGVSRYNEQFF
TGTGCCATCAGTGGATTAGCGGGGGTGTCTCGTTACAATGAGCAGTTCTTC
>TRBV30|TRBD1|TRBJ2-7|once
CAWGTGDEQYF
TGTGCCTGGGGGACAGGGGACGAGCAGTACTTC
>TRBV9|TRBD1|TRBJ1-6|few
CASSVTGGSPLHF
TGTGCCAGCAGCGTGACAGGGGGTTCACCCCTCCACTTT
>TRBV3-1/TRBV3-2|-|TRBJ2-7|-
CASSQQGSYEQYF
TGTGCCAGCAGCCAACAGGGATCCTACGAGCAGTACTTC